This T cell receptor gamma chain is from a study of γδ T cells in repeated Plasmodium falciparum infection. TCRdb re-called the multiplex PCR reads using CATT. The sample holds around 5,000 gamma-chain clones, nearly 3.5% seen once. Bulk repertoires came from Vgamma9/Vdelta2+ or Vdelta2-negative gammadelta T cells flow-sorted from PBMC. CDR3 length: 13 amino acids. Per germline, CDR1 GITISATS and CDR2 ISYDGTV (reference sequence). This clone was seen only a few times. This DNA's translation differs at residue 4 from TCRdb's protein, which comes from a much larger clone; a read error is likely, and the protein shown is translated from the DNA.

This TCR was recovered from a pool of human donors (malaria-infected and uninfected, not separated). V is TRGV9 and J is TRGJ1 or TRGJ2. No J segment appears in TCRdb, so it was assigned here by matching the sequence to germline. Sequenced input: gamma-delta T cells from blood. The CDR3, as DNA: TGTGCCTTGTGCGAGGTCCTTTATTATAAGAAACTCTTT. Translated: CALCEVLYYKKLF.